These T cell receptor beta chains were read from a single sample in a study of shared clonotypes between healthy human individuals. TCRdb keeps only in-frame clones here, not all; method: immunoSEQ multiplex PCR. The sample consists of under 650,000 clones, less than 96% of them appearing once. The material sequenced was naive CD4+ T cells sorted from blood. These receptors came from a woman aged 25 to 39 in good health. Both conserved end residues are part of each CDR3. Each record gives: clone size, D gene, V gene, J gene, CDR3 length, CDR3 DNA, CDR3 protein. D genes are given only for firm matches. Clone sizes are given selectively: once, few, many, or a class where the clone is expanded.

abundance: NA
d_gene: NA
v_gene: TRBV7-9
j_gene: TRBJ2-7
len: 12
CDR3nt: TGTGCCAGCAGCTCCTCTCCGGGGGAGCAGTACTTC
CDR3aa: CASSSSPGEQYF

abundance: once
d_gene: TRBD2
v_gene: TRBV28
j_gene: TRBJ2-2
len: 19
CDR3nt: TGTGCCAGCAGTTTAGCGAGGTCGCTAGCGGGAAAGAACACCGGGGAGCTGTTTTTT
CDR3aa: CASSLARSLAGKNTGELFF

abundance: NA
d_gene: TRBD1
v_gene: TRBV19
j_gene: TRBJ1-1
len: 12
CDR3nt: TGTGCCAGTAGTTACAGGGGTGCTGAAGCTTTCTTT
CDR3aa: CASSYRGAEAFF

abundance: once
d_gene: TRBD2
v_gene: TRBV28
j_gene: TRBJ2-5
len: 17
CDR3nt: TGTGCCAGCAGTTTAGACTACAGCGGGGAATTTGCTGAGACCCAGTACTTC
CDR3aa: CASSLDYSGEFAETQYF

abundance: NA
d_gene: NA
v_gene: TRBV5-8
j_gene: TRBJ1-5
len: 13
CDR3nt: TGTGCCAGCAGGCCAGGGGTTGCTCAGCCCCAGCATTTT
CDR3aa: CASRPGVAQPQHF

abundance: NA
d_gene: TRBD1
v_gene: TRBV6-6
j_gene: TRBJ1-2
len: 13
CDR3nt: TGTGCCAGCAGTTACACGGACAGGGAGGGCTACACCTTC
CDR3aa: CASSYTDREGYTF

abundance: NA
d_gene: TRBD2
v_gene: TRBV5-1
j_gene: TRBJ2-7
len: 14
CDR3nt: TGCGCCAGCAGCTTAGGCGGGAGTTCCTACGAGCAGTACTTC
CDR3aa: CASSLGGSSYEQYF

abundance: NA
d_gene: NA
v_gene: TRBV4-1
j_gene: TRBJ2-1
len: 14
CDR3nt: TGCGCCAGCAGCCAAAATGGCTTGAGTTTTGAGCAGTTCTTC
CDR3aa: CASSQNGLSFEQFF

abundance: once
d_gene: NA
v_gene: TRBV2
j_gene: TRBJ1-5
len: 17
CDR3nt: TGTGCCAGCAGTGAGCGCAGTCCGGGGTATAGCAATCAGCCCCAGCATTTT
CDR3aa: CASSERSPGYSNQPQHF

abundance: NA
d_gene: NA
v_gene: TRBV7-2
j_gene: TRBJ2-7
len: 12
CDR3nt: TGTGCCAGCAGCCAGGGTAGCCACGAGCAGTACTTC
CDR3aa: CASSQGSHEQYF

abundance: NA
d_gene: TRBD2
v_gene: TRBV7-6
j_gene: TRBJ2-7
len: 17
CDR3nt: TGTGCCAGCAGCTTCTTGCCGGCTAGCGGGGGTACCTACGAGCAGTACTTC
CDR3aa: CASSFLPASGGTYEQYF